This T cell receptor beta chain stems from a study of blood T cells in healthy people across ages. Study-wide results and caveats: Long-lived donors carried more naive CD4+ cells and greater diversity than aged donors.

Germline V gene sequence: CDR1 MGHRA, CDR2 YSYEKL. The CDR3 spans 17 residues. With V trimmed by 0 bases and J by 7 bases, 4 bases remained unmatched. This clonotype was seen only a few times. Antigen: not known. Using a J-beta primer mix together with a sample-barcoded 5' primer, a second PCR was run for roughly 7 to 12 cycles. TCRdb reprocessed the 5' RACE reads via MiXCR and lists one record per CDR3 protein. The sample lists approximately 810,000 distinct CDR3 sequences; around 30% were seen once. J is TRBJ2-1 and V is TRBV4-1, with 15 nucleotides matching TRBD2. This TCR derives from a woman of 80 years or more in good health. Sequencing was carried out using blood. Written as DNA, the CDR3 is TGCGCCAGCAGCCAAGAGAAAGGGACTAGCGGGGGGAATGAGCAGTTCTTC. Translation: CASSQEKGTSGGNEQFF.